This T cell receptor (beta chain) derives from a study of T cell responses to AZD1222 COVID-19 vaccine. The CDR3 contains 15 residues. Germline V gives CDR1 SGHRS, CDR2 YFSETQ. The V end lost 4 bases, the J end lost 5 bases, and 17 bases lay between the germline ends. TCRdb's copy holds only in-frame clones and misses some; the assay was immunoSEQ multiplex PCR. Of about 110,000 clones detected, 92% appear once; the ten largest clones hold around 1.2%. The clonotype was recovered from an adult in good health. Sample: peripheral blood, taken on day 0 of AZD1222 vaccination. The gene calls are TRBV5-1 and TRBJ2-3, with D possibly TRBD1 on 7 matching bases. CDR3 amino acids: CASSPAGTAGDTQYF. In nucleotides, the CDR3 is TGCGCCAGCAGCCCGGCCGGGACAGCGGGAGATACGCAGTATTTT. The full variable domain, its missing parts supplied by reference TRBV5-1 and TRBJ2-3, is KAGVTQTPRYLIKTRGQQVTLSCSPISGHRSVSWYQQTPGQGLQFLFEYFSETQRNKGNFPGRFSGRQFSNSRSEMNVSTLELGDSALYLCASSPAGTAGDTQYFGPGTRLTVL.